The 22 T cell receptor beta chains reported below all come from one sample, sequenced in a study of blood T cell repertoires in COVID-19. Libraries were prepared by immunoSEQ multiplex PCR; TCRdb keeps only in-frame clonotypes and omits some of them. The sample lists under 250,000 clones; around 92% were seen once. The sample consisted of PBMCs or T cells enriched from blood (not recorded which). These receptors all come from a woman aged 30 to 39 with acute COVID-19.

In this sample, this clone turned up many times. The chain is built from TRBV9 and TRBJ1-2; 8 bases are a match to TRBD1. The CDR3 spans 14 residues. Germline loops: CDR1 SGDLS, CDR2 YYNGEE. The V and J ends lost 6 bases and 5 bases, in that order; junction bases with no gene match: 9. The CDR3 DNA reads TGTGCCAGCAACCAACAGGGGGTTGGGTATGGCTACACCTTC. Translated, it gives CASNQQGVGYGYTF.

This chain links TRBV9 with TRBJ2-7; TRBD1 matches 10 bases. The V segment lost 6 bases and the J segment 5 bases; nucleotides outside the gene matches: 5. The germline V gene encodes CDR1 SGDLS and CDR2 YYNGEE. This CDR3 comprises 13 residues. The CDR3 region is CASTPGTGDEQYF. CDR3 in DNA: TGTGCCAGCACCCCGGGGACAGGGGACGAGCAGTACTTC. Full variable domain (outside the CDR3, taken from reference TRBV9 and TRBJ2-7): DSGVTQTPKHLITATGQRVTLRCSPRSGDLSVYWYQQSLDQGLQFLIQYYNGEERAKGNILERFSAQQFPDLHSELNLSSLELGDSALYFCASTPGTGDEQYFGPGTRLTVT.

The chain is built from TRBV27 and TRBJ1-5; D is perhaps TRBD1 (5 bases). Germline V CDR1 and CDR2: MNHEY, SMNVEV (reference sequence). Trimming shortened V by 6 bases and J by 2 bases, and 17 bases separated the two germline ends. This CDR3 has 16 amino acids. The CDR3 sequence is CASSPRTPQGNQPQHF. CDR3 bases: TGTGCCAGCAGCCCTAGGACACCCCAGGGCAATCAGCCCCAGCATTTT.

The CDR3 sequence is CASGLRQANTEAFF. CDR3 in DNA: TGTGCTAGTGGTTTGCGACAAGCGAACACTGAAGCTTTCTTT. V gene TRBV12-5 combines with J gene TRBJ1-1, with D unclear. CDR1 and CDR2 from the germline V gene are LGHNT and FRNRAP. The CDR3 is 14 amino acids. Trimming pared 2 bases from V and 1 base from J, leaving 8 bases between.

The V gene is TRBV6-4, the J gene TRBJ2-1, with 7 bases fitting TRBD2. Trimming at V came to 5 bases and at J to 9 bases, leaving 13 bases not matched to a gene. The CDR3 totals 15 residues. Germline V CDR1 and CDR2: MRHNA, SNTAGT. DNA for the CDR3: TGTGCCAGCAGTCTGGGGGGGGTCGGGCTGGTTGAGCAGTTCTTC. This encodes CASSLGGVGLVEQFF.

This chain uses TRBV5-6 with TRBJ2-7; 7 bases map to TRBD1. V lost 2 bases and J lost 3; bases outside the gene matches: 8. The CDR3 covers 15 residues. From germline, CDR1 is SGHDT and CDR2 YYEEEE. The CDR3 nucleotides are TGTGCCAGCAGCTTTTTCGGGGCAGGGGGCTACGAGCAGTACTTC. Its protein product is CASSFFGAGGYEQYF.

The chain links TRBV28 to TRBJ1-1; 9 bases are a match to TRBD1. V gave up 5 bases and J gave up 1 base; unmatched junction bases: 2. CDR1 is MDHEN, CDR2 SYDVKM, per germline. The CDR3 totals 14 residues. This chain's CDR3 is CASSLGQGNTEAFF. DNA of the CDR3: TGTGCCAGCAGTCTGGGACAGGGGAACACTGAAGCTTTCTTT.

The chain joins TRBV30 to TRBJ1-2; D is uncertain. Germline lookup yields CDR1 GTSNPN and CDR2 SVGIG (reference sequence). V was cut by 4 bases and J by 5 bases, with 11 bases left in between. This CDR3 spans 12 amino acids. CDR3: CAWIGHGYGYTF. CDR3 nucleotide sequence: TGTGCCTGGATCGGCCACGGGTATGGCTACACCTTC.

J is TRBJ2-2 and V is TRBV30; 9 bases fit TRBD2. V lost 3 bases to trimming and J lost 1 base; unmatched junction nucleotides: 12. In germline, CDR1 is GTSNPN, CDR2 SVGIG (reference sequence). The CDR3 consists of 18 residues. For the CDR3, the DNA is TGTGCCTGGAGAGGCGGGGGGGCATGGTGGGTGAACACCGGGGAGCTGTTTTTT. It is translated as CAWRGGGAWWVNTGELFF.

J is TRBJ1-6 and V is TRBV9, with TRBD1 identical over 7 bases. Losses at the gene ends were 4 bases for V and 5 bases for J; bases not matched to a gene: 12. This CDR3 is 17 amino acids long. Germline CDR1 is SGDLS and CDR2 is YYNGEE. CDR3 sequence: CASSSEKGQWNNSPLHF. DNA for the CDR3: TGTGCCAGCAGCTCCGAAAAGGGACAGTGGAATAATTCACCCCTCCACTTT.

This sequence joins TRBV7-6 and TRBJ2-2; D call uncertain. CDR3 length: 17 amino acids. The ends were cut back, 2 bases at V and 0 bases at J, with 13 bases in the middle. Germline CDR1 reads SGHVS; CDR2 reads FNYEAQ. CDR3 DNA sequence: TGTGCCAGCAGCTTAACTACCAGCCCCTCGAACACCGGGGAGCTGTTTTTT. It encodes CASSLTTSPSNTGELFF.

This rearrangement joins TRBV15 to TRBJ2-7, with 10 nucleotides matching TRBD1. The ends lost 4 bases at V and 4 bases at J; junction bases unmatched: 1. The germline V gene encodes CDR1 LNHNV and CDR2 YYDKDF (reference sequence). This CDR3 comprises 13 residues. This CDR3 reads CATSTGQGYEQYF. CDR3 bases: TGTGCCACCAGCACGGGACAGGGGTACGAGCAGTACTTC. The full variable domain, rest sourced from reference TRBV15 and TRBJ2-7, is DAMVIQNPRYQVTQFGKPVTLSCSQTLNHNVMYWYQQKSSQAPKLLFHYYDKDFNNEADTPDNFQSRRPNTSFCFLDIRSPGLGDTAMYLCATSTGQGYEQYFGPGTRLTVT.

The chain recombines TRBV11-2 with TRBJ2-3; the D gene is possibly TRBD2 (6 bases). Germline CDR1 is SGHAT and CDR2 is FQNNGV. The CDR3 is made up of 16 amino acids. Trimming cost V 4 bases and J 6 bases, with 20 bases left between them. The CDR3 DNA reads TGTGCCAGCAGCTACAAGGGACTCCTACTTACGGATACGCAGTATTTT. This translates into CASSYKGLLLTDTQYF.

The chain combines TRBV28 with TRBJ2-3; D is possibly TRBD1 (6 bases). The CDR3 consists of 15 residues. The V gene's germline CDR1 is MDHEN and CDR2 SYDVKM. With 6 bases removed from V and 3 bases from J, the gap between germline ends came to 16 bases. The chain's CDR3 is CASSSQGRMTDTQYF. The DNA of the CDR3 is TGTGCCAGCAGCTCACAGGGTCGAATGACAGATACGCAGTATTTT.

The chain couples TRBV19 to TRBJ1-4; 7 bases agree with TRBD1. Per the germline V gene, CDR1 is LNHDA and CDR2 is SQIVND (reference sequence). V trimming: 1 base; J trimming: 5 bases; junction bases outside the gene matches: 4. This CDR3 has 15 residues. The CDR3 region is CASSIARTGNEKLFF. The CDR3 DNA sequence: TGTGCCAGTAGTATAGCTCGGACAGGCAATGAAAAACTGTTTTTT.

V and J are TRBV3-1 (or the pseudogene TRBV3-2) and TRBJ2-3, with 12 bases matching TRBD2. The CDR3 extends over 16 amino acids. Germline assignment: CDR1 LGHDT and CDR2 YNNKEL (reference sequence). V shed 4 bases, J shed 0 bases, and the junction held 2 bases outside the gene matches. The CDR3 region is CASSLGLAGSTDTQYF. In DNA form, the CDR3 reads TGTGCCAGCAGCCTCGGACTAGCGGGAAGCACAGATACGCAGTATTTT.

The rearrangement joins TRBV19 to TRBJ2-3, with TRBD1 matching over 7 bases. V was clipped by 3 bases and J by 0 bases; unmatched bases: 0. CDR3 length: 14 residues. Germline V CDR1 and CDR2: LNHDA, SQIVND (reference sequence). CDR3 DNA: TGTGCCAGTAGTATGACAGGGAGCACAGATACGCAGTATTTT. It yields the protein CASSMTGSTDTQYF.

V gene TRBV7-2 combines with J gene TRBJ2-1, with 9 positions matching TRBD1. CDR3 length: 15 residues. Germline V gives CDR1 SGHTA, CDR2 FQGNSA. The J segment lost 7 bases and the V segment lost 3 bases, leaving 7 bases of the junction unmatched. CDR3 nucleotides: TGTGCCAGCAGCTTCCGGGACAGGGATTGGAATGAGCAGTTCTTC. Translating gives CASSFRDRDWNEQFF.

The gene calls are TRBV13 and TRBJ2-4; tentative D call: TRBD1 (6 bases). This CDR3 is built from 16 residues. The germline V gene encodes CDR1 PRHDT and CDR2 FYEKMQ (reference sequence). The V end was cut by 5 bases, the J end by 0 bases, with 14 bases between. CDR3 bases: TGTGCCAGCAGCCGACGGGACACGCTAGCCAAAAACATTCAGTACTTC. Translation gives CASSRRDTLAKNIQYF.

The J gene is TRBJ2-1, the V gene TRBV12-2; TRBD2 is taken as the D call from the table, unchecked against the DNA. TRBV12-2 represents a pseudogene. This CDR3 has 17 residues. The DNA for the CDR3 is TGTGCAAGTCGCCCCACGCCCGGCGGGGGGGTCTACAATGAGCAGTTCTTC. It specifies CASRPTPGGGVYNEQFF.

The chain carries TRBV2 and TRBJ1-1; maybe TRBD1 (5 bases). V was cut by 6 bases and J by 1 base, with 9 bases left in between. There are 13 residues in the CDR3. The germline gives CDR1 SNHLY, CDR2 FYNNEI. CDR3 coding DNA: TGTGCCAGCAGCCGTGGACAGAACACTGAAGCTTTCTTT. This sequence encodes CASSRGQNTEAFF.

The table lists this clone with a few counts. This sequence joins TRBV7-9 and TRBJ2-7, with 7 bases lining up with TRBD2. This CDR3 spans 14 amino acids. Germline V gene data show CDR1 as SEHNR and CDR2 as FQNEAQ (reference sequence). V trimming: 5 bases; J trimming: 3 bases; junction bases outside the gene matches: 7. The CDR3 nucleotides are TGTGCCAGCAGCCCCCGGGAGGCAGTCTACGAGCAGTACTTC. Protein: CASSPREAVYEQYF.